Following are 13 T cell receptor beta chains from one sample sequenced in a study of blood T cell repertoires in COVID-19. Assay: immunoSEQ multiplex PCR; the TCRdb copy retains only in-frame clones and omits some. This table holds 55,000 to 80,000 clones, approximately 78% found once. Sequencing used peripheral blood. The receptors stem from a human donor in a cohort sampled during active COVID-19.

CDR3 nucleotide sequence: TGTGCCAGCAGTTTTGGACAGTCATCCACTGAAGCTTTCTTT. Translating it yields CASSFGQSSTEAFF. The genes are TRBV27 and TRBJ1-1, with a tentative D call TRBD1 (6 bases). The CDR3 is made up of 14 amino acids. Germline V CDR1 and CDR2: MNHEY, SMNVEV (reference sequence). Trimming removed 3 bases at V and 4 bases at J, with 12 bases between.

The CDR3 sequence is CASSQRNTGELFF. The CDR3 bases are TGTGCCAGCAGTCAGCGGAACACCGGGGAGCTGTTTTTT. The rearrangement links TRBV27 to TRBJ2-2, with D unclear. V was shortened by 5 bases and J by 1 base, with 5 bases between the two germline ends. Germline values: CDR1 MNHEY, CDR2 SMNVEV (reference sequence). CDR3 length: 13 amino acids.

CDR3: CASSRQGASGELFF. CDR3 in DNA: TGTGCCAGCTCAAGGCAGGGGGCTTCCGGGGAGCTGTTTTTT. This chain uses TRBV18 with TRBJ2-2; TRBD1 aligns across 8 bases. CDR3 length: 14 residues. The junction had 5 bases not matched to a gene; V was cut back by 5 bases and J by 6 bases. Germline-derived CDR1 and CDR2 are KGHSH and LQKENI.

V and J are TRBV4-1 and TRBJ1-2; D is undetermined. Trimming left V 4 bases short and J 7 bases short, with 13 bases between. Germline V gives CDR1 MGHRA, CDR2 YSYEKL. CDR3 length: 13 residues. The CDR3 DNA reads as TGCGCCAGCAGCCCTGGCCTTGGCCCTGGCTACACCTTC. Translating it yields CASSPGLGPGYTF.

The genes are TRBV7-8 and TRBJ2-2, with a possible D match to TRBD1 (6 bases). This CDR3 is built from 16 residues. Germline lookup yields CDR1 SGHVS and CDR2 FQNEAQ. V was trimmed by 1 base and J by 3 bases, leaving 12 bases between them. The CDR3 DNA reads TGTGCCAGCAGCTTAGAGGCAGGGGCCTACACCGGGGAGCTGTTTTTT. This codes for CASSLEAGAYTGELFF.

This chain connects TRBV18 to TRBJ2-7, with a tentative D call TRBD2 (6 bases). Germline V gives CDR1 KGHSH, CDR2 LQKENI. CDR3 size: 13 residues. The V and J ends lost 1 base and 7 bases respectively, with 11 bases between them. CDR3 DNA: TGTGCCAGCTCACCACAGAGGGGAGGAGAGCAGTACTTC. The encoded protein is CASSPQRGGEQYF.

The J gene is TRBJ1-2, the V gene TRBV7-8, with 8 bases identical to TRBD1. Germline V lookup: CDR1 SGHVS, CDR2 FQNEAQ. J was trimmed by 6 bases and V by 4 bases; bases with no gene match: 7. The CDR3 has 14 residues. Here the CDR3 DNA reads TGTGCCAGCAGCTCCCGGACAGGGTCGGATGGCTACACCTTC. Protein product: CASSSRTGSDGYTF.

CDR3 in amino acids: CASSHTGVSTDTQYF. The CDR3 DNA reads as TGCGCCAGCAGCCACACAGGTGTCAGCACAGATACGCAGTATTTT. The chain has TRBV4-1 and TRBJ2-3, with D perhaps TRBD1 (5 bases). CDR1 is MGHRA, CDR2 YSYEKL, per germline. With 3 bases removed from V and 0 bases from J, the gap between germline ends came to 10 bases. This CDR3 contains 15 residues.

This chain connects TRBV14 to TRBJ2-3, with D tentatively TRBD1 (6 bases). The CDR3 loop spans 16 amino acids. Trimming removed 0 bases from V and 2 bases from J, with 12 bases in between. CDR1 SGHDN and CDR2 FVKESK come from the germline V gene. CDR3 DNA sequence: TGTGCCAGCAGCCAAGATAACAGGGAAGTCACAGATACGCAGTATTTT. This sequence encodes CASSQDNREVTDTQYF.

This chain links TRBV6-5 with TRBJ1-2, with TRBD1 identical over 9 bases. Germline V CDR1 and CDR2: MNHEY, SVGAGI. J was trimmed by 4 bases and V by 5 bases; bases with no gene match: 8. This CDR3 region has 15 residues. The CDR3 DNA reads TGTGCCAGCAGTCAACCCGGGACAGGGACCTATGGCTACACCTTC. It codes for CASSQPGTGTYGYTF.

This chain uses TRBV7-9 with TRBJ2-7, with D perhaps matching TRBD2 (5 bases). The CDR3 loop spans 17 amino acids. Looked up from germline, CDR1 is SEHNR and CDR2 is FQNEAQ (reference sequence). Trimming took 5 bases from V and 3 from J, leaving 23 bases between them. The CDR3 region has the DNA TGTGCCAGCAGCCAAGACTCTACACCCGGACTGGGCTACGAGCAGTACTTC. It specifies CASSQDSTPGLGYEQYF.

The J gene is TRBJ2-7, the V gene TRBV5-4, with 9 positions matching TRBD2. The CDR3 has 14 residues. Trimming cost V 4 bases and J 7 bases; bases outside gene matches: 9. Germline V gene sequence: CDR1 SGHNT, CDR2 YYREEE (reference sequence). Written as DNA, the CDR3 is TGTGCCAGCAGCCCCCGAGCGGGAGGTAATGAGCAGTACTTC. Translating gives CASSPRAGGNEQYF.

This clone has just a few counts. CDR3 sequence (DNA): TGTGCCAGCACCCTTAGCGGGAGTGGTTACGAGCAGTACTTC. It yields the protein CASTLSGSGYEQYF. The J gene is TRBJ2-7, the V gene TRBV28; 9 nucleotides align to TRBD2. The CDR3 is made up of 14 amino acids. With 7 bases clipped from V and 4 bases from J, the junction kept 8 bases outside the gene matches. Germline CDR1 reads MDHEN; CDR2 reads SYDVKM.